This TCR beta chain was captured in a study of blood T cell repertoires in COVID-19. Looking at the study overall: Whether acute or convalescent, the COVID-19 samples came from the United States, Italy and Spain. Nucleic acid was either cDNA or gDNA, and it came from T cells, B-cell-depleted T cells, or PBMCs.

Seattle cases were enrolled at active infection and followed longitudinally. Per the original methods: Amplification of reference gene primers was used by the study to estimate nucleated cell counts. The assay was immunoSEQ multiplex PCR, and TCRdb's table has in-frame clones only and misses some. From that table come the V and J calls and clone size; the DNA was used to work out D and trimming. The sample has fewer than 200,000 clones, about nine tenths seen once. This clone has just one count. The origin of this receptor is a man aged 25 to 40 with COVID-19, enrolled during active disease. Sequenced: peripheral blood.

In nucleotides, the CDR3 is TGTGCCAGCAGTTACAACAGGGGTGGCACTGAAGCTTTCTTT. This translates into CASSYNRGGTEAFF. This sequence joins TRBV6-5 and TRBJ1-1, with TRBD1 matching 7 bases. V was clipped by 2 bases and J by 4 bases; unmatched bases: 4. The CDR3 length is 14 residues. Germline CDR1 MNHEY, CDR2 SVGAGI.